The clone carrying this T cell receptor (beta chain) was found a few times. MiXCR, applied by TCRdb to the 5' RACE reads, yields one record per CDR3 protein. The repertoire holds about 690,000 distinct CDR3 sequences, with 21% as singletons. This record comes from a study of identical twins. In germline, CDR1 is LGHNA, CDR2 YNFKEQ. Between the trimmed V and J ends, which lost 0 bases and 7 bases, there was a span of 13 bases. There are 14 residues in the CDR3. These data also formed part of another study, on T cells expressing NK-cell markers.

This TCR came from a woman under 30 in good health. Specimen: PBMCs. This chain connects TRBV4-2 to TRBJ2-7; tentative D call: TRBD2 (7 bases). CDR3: CASSQDRGAREQYF. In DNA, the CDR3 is TGTGCCAGCAGCCAAGACCGGGGGGCTAGGGAGCAGTACTTC.